Listed here is a single T cell receptor (beta chain). The entry originates in a study of blood T cell repertoires in COVID-19. The protocol was immunoSEQ multiplex PCR, while the TCRdb copy is restricted to in-frame clones and leaves out a portion. The sample carries under 350,000 clones, approximately 82% recorded once. The germline V gene encodes CDR1 SQVTM and CDR2 ANQGSEA. The CDR3 consists of 11 residues. V gave up 7 bases and J gave up 1 base, with 6 bases separating them. This chain joins TRBV29-1 and TRBJ2-3; D ambiguous. The sequencing sample was made of peripheral blood. The source is a man in his 60s who had recovered from COVID-19. This chain's CDR3 is CSDKGTDTQYF. As DNA, the CDR3 is TGCAGCGACAAAGGCACAGATACGCAGTATTTT.